The clone carrying this T cell receptor beta chain was picked up many times. Library construction for TCR beta used iRepertoire HTBI primers and Arm-PCR of CDR3 regions. Each CDR3 protein gets one entry after TCRdb re-called the multiplex PCR reads with MiXCR. The sample holds around 510,000 distinct CDR3 sequences; roughly 20% are singletons and the top ten take about 7.8%. The sample is drawn from a study of regulatory T cells in long-lasting Graves disease. The time point is: persistent/refractory GD, antithyroid drugs over 5 years with positive TRAb. Scientists built the TCR library using RNA that was extracted from PBMCs. Patients came through an endocrinology department, and that department was in Xi'an, China. Germline loops: CDR1 GTSNPN, CDR2 SVGIG (reference sequence). The V and J ends lost 3 bases and 4 bases respectively, with 9 bases between them. The CDR3 consists of 12 residues.

This TCR derives from a female donor with Graves disease. Sequencing was performed on peripheral blood mononuclear cells (PBMCs), taken when the disease was refractory, from a patient treated with antithyroid drugs. V usage is TRBV30 and J usage is TRBJ1-1; D is unresolved. CDR3: CAWRGWGTEAFF. The CDR3 DNA is TGTGCCTGGAGGGGATGGGGCACTGAAGCTTTCTTT.